This T cell receptor (beta chain) was recovered during a study of T cell responses to AZD1222 COVID-19 vaccine. As to this clone: Its antigen remains unknown. Sequence at one end of the junction differs from germline and may be a read error.

General study points: Nearly half of spike-specific TCRs reportedly target unmutated variant regions.

Second-dose groups at about 4 or about 12 weeks were pooled. Germline CDR1 and CDR2: KGHSH and LQKENI. This CDR3 is built from 16 residues. Clones were sequenced by immunoSEQ multiplex PCR, and TCRdb holds only the in-frame ones, with some missing. This sample yields about 130,000 clones, of which roughly 92% are seen a single time; 1% to 1.3% belongs to the top ten. This TCR came from an adult who received the AZD1222 COVID-19 vaccine. Material: peripheral blood, obtained 28 days after the second AZD1222 dose. The chain links TRBV18 to TRBJ2-7; D tentatively fits TRBD1 or TRBD2 (5 bases each). The CDR3 reads CASSPTGRAGTPESHF. The CDR3 DNA is TGTGCCAGCTCACCGACGGGTCGGGCAGGGACCCCTGAGTCGCACTTC.